In this sample, the clone carrying this T cell receptor (beta chain) is medium-sized. TCRdb re-derived calls from the PCR reads in MiXCR, one entry per CDR3 protein. The table lists more than 15,000 distinct CDR3 sequences, roughly 50% of them singletons. The CDR3 spans 15 residues. V gave up 7 bases and J gave up 5 bases, with 20 bases separating them. Germline CDR1 MNHEY, CDR2 SVGAGI. Samples came from patients with localized non-small cell lung adenocarcinoma. The sample originates from a study of CD4 and CD8 cells across lung adenocarcinoma regions. The rearrangement links TRBV6-5 to TRBJ2-5, with D possibly matching TRBD1 (5 bases). This TCR was recovered from a male donor with lung adenocarcinoma. The CD4 and CD8 labels of this study may be unreliable. Sequenced material: CD4+ T cells from the margin of a lung tumor. CDR3 coding DNA: TGTGCCAGCATGCCAGGGTGGCGCGGTCGGGAGACCCAGTACTTC. Translated: CASMPGWRGRETQYF.